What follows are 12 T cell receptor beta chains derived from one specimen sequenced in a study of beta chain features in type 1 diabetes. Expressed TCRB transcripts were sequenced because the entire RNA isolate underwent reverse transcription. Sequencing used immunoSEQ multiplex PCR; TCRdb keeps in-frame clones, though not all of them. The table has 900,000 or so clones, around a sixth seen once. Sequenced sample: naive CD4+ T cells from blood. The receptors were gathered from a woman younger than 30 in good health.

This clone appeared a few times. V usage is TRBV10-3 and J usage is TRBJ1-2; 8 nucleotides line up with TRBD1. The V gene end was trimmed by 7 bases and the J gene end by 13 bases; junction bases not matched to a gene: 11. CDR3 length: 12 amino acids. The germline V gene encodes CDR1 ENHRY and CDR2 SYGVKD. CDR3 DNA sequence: TGTGCCATCACCGGACAGGGCCCTGCCCTCACCTTC. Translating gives CAITGQGPALTF.

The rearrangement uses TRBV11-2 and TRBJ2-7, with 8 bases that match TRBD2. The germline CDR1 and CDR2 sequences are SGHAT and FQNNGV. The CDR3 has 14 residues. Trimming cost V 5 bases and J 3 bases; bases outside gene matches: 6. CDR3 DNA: TGTGCCAGCAGCCCATGGGGACTAGTCTACGAGCAGTACTTC. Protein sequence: CASSPWGLVYEQYF.

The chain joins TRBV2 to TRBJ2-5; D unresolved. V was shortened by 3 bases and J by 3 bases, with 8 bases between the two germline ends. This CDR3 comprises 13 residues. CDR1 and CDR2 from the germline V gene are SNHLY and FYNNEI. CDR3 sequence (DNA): TGTGCCAGCAGTGATCTGGGAAAAGAGACCCAGTACTTC. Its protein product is CASSDLGKETQYF.

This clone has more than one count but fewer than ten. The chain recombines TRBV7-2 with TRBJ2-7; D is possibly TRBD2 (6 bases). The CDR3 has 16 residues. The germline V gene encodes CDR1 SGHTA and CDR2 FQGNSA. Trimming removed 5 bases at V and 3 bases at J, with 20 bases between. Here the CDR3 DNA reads TGTGCCAGCAGCGCCCCTGGCCGCGGGACGGGCTACGAGCAGTACTTC. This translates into CASSAPGRGTGYEQYF.

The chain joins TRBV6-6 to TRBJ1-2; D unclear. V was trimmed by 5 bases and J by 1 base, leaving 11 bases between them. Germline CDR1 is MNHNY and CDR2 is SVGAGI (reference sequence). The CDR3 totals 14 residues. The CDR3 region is CASSATRGNYGYTF. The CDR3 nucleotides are TGTGCCAGCAGTGCGACGCGTGGTAACTATGGCTACACCTTC.

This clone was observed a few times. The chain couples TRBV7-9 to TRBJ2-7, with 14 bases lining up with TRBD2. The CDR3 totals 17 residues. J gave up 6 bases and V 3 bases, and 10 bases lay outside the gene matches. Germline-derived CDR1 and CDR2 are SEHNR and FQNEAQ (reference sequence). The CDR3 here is CASSLSPAGLAGVEQYF. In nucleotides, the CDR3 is TGTGCCAGCAGCTTGTCCCCAGCGGGACTAGCGGGAGTCGAGCAGTACTTC. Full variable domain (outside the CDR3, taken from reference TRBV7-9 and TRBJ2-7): DTGVSQNPRHKITKRGQNVTFRCDPISEHNRLYWYRQTLGQGPEFLTYFQNEAQLEKSRLLSDRFSAERPKGSFSTLEIQRTEQGDSAMYLCASSLSPAGLAGVEQYFGPGTRLTVT.

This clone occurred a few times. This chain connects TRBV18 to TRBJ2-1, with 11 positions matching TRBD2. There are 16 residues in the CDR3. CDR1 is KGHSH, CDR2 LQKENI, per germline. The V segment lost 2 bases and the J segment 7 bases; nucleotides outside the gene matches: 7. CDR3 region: CASSPTLAGVRNEQFF. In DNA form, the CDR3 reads TGTGCCAGCTCACCAACACTAGCGGGAGTTCGTAATGAGCAGTTCTTC.

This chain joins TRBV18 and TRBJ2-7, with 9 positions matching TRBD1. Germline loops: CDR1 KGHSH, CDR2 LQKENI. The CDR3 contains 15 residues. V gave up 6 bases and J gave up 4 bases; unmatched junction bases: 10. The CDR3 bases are TGTGCCAGCTCGTCCGGGACAGGGACGTCGTACGAGCAGTACTTC. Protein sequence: CASSSGTGTSYEQYF.

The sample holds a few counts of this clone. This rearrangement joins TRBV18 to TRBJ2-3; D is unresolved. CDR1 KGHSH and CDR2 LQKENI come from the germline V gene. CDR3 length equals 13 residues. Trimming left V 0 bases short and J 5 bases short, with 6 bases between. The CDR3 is CASSPPGIDTQYF. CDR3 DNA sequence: TGTGCCAGCTCACCACCAGGCATAGATACGCAGTATTTT.

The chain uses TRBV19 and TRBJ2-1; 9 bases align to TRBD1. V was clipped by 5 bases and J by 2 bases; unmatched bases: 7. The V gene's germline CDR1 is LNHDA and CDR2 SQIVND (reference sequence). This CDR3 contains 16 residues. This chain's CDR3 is CASSLWGQGPYNEQFF. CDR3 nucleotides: TGTGCCAGTAGTCTCTGGGGACAGGGCCCCTACAATGAGCAGTTCTTC.

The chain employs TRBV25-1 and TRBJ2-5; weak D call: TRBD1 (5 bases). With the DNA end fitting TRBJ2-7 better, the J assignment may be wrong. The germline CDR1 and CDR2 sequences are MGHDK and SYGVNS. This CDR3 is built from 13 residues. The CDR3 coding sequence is TGTGCCAGCAGCCCCGACAGTCTATACGAGCAGTACTTC. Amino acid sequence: CASSPDSLYEQYF.

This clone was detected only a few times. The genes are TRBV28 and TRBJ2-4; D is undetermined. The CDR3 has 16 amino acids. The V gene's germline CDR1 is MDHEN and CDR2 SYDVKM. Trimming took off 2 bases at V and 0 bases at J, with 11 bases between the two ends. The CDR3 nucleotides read TGTGCCAGCAGTTTAAATCCAGGTCTAGCCAAAAACATTCAGTACTTC. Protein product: CASSLNPGLAKNIQYF.